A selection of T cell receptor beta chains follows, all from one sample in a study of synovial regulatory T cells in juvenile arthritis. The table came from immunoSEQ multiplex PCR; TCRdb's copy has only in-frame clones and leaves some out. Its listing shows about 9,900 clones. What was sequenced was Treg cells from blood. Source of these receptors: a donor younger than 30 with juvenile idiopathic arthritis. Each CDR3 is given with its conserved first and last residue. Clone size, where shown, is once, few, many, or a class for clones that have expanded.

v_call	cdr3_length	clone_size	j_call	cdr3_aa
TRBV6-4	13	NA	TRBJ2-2	CASSEGDTGELFF
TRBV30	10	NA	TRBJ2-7	CAWGYYEQYF
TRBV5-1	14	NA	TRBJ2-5	CASGLGGGQETQYF
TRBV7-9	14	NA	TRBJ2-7	CASSLPRETYEQYF
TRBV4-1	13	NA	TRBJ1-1	CASSQGMNTEAFF
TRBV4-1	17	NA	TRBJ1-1	CASSQVPQGALNTEAFF
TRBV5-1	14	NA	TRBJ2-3	CASSQQGPTDTQYF
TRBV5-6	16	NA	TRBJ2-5	CASSRLAGGPQETQYF
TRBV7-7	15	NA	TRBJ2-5	CASSLGAGPTYEQYF
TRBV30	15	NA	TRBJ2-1	CAWRSGVSSYNEQFF
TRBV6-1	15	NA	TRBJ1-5	CASSRDGISNQPQHF
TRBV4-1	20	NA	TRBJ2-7	CASSQVFGVSASGGPYEQYF
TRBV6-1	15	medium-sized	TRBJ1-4	CASSASQGPNEKLFF
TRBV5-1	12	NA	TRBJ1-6	CASSLGNSPLHF
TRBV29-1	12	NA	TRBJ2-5	CSGVDFKETQYF
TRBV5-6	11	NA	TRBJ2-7	CASSLAYEQHF
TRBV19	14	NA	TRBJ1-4	CASSPDRVGEKLFF
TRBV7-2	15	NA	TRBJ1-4	CASSPRPGGNEKLFF
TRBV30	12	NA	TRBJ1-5	CASQLTGQPQHF
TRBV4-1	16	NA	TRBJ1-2	CASSQSDINANYGYTF
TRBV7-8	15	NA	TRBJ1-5	CASSLDLGSNQPQHF
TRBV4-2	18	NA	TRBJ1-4	CASSQEIRVGAPFEKLFF
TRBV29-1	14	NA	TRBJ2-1	CSVESGRARNEQFF
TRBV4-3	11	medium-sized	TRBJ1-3	CASSRGNTIYF
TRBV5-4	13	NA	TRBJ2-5	CATPGRAGETQYF
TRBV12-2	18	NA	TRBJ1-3	CASRFLWGVLSSGNTIYF
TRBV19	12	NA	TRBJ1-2	CASSMGNHGYTF
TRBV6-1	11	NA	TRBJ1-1	CASSRGGEAFF
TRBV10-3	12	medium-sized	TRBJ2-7	CAAGEQPYEQYF
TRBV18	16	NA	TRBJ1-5	CASSPKDGYSNRPQHF
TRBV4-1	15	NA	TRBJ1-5	CASSQGQGGNQPQHF